What follows are 6 T cell receptor beta chains derived from one specimen sequenced in a study of CD8+ T cells in alopecia areata. Reverse transcribed after extraction, RNA yielded cDNA as the sequencing template. The method was immunoSEQ multiplex PCR; TCRdb's version includes in-frame clones alone and lacks a portion of them. This table has hundreds of thousands of clones, 66% appearing once. The treatment denotes: oral pan-JAK inhibitor, 5-10 mg twice daily. The material was CD4+ T cells sorted from blood, obtained at approximately week 45, from a patient treated with tofacitinib. The receptors stem from a human donor with alopecia areata.

The V call is TRBV29-1, the J call TRBJ1-1; the D is unclear. The germline V gene has CDR1 SQVTM and CDR2 ANQGSEA. V shed 6 bases and J shed 8 bases, with 19 bases lying between them. This CDR3 is 13 amino acids long. The CDR3 coding sequence is TGCAGCGTCCAGCTAGGCCTGGATTCCGAAGCTTTCTTT. This codes for CSVQLGLDSEAFF.

The chain is built from TRBV29-1 and TRBJ1-2, with D perhaps TRBD1 (5 bases). The CDR3 sequence is 12 residues long. Germline CDR1 SQVTM, CDR2 ANQGSEA. V lost 7 bases and J lost 7, with 16 bases in between. The CDR3 bases are TGCAGCGCCCGAGGGACGGGGCCTGGCTACACCTTC. Translated, it gives CSARGTGPGYTF.

V and J are TRBV6-5 and TRBJ2-1, with D possibly called TRBD1 or TRBD2 (5 bases each). Looked up from germline, CDR1 is MNHEY and CDR2 is SVGAGI. Trimming pared 4 bases from V and 6 bases from J, leaving 19 bases between. The CDR3 consists of 16 residues. This chain's CDR3 is CASSFIRDLESNEQFF. For the CDR3, the DNA is TGTGCCAGCAGTTTTATCCGGGACCTAGAGTCCAATGAGCAGTTCTTC.

A few counts support this clone. The chain combines TRBV27 with TRBJ1-1; D remains unclear. The CDR3 spans 12 residues. Germline V gene sequence: CDR1 MNHEY, CDR2 SMNVEV (reference sequence). The germline V and J ends were trimmed by 5 bases and 6 bases, with 10 bases remaining between them. The CDR3 loop is CASSQEGPEAFF. CDR3 DNA: TGTGCCAGCAGTCAAGAGGGCCCTGAAGCTTTCTTT.

This rearrangement joins TRBV2 to TRBJ1-5; D is perhaps TRBD1 (6 bases). CDR1 is SNHLY, CDR2 FYNNEI, per germline. V was shortened by 6 bases and J by 0 bases, with 12 bases between the two germline ends. The CDR3 spans 15 residues. The CDR3 nucleotides are TGTGCCAGCAGATACAGGGATCATAGCAATCAGCCCCAGCATTTT. This sequence encodes CASRYRDHSNQPQHF.

For this clone: Within the sample, other DNA sequences also encode this same CDR3. The V and J genes are TRBV29-1 and TRBJ1-2; D unclear. The germline V gene encodes CDR1 SQVTM and CDR2 ANQGSEA. V gave up 4 bases and J gave up 2 bases, with 8 bases separating them. The length of the CDR3 is 12 residues. This CDR3 reads CSVGASNYGYTF. The CDR3, as DNA: TGCAGCGTTGGAGCTTCCAACTATGGCTACACCTTC.